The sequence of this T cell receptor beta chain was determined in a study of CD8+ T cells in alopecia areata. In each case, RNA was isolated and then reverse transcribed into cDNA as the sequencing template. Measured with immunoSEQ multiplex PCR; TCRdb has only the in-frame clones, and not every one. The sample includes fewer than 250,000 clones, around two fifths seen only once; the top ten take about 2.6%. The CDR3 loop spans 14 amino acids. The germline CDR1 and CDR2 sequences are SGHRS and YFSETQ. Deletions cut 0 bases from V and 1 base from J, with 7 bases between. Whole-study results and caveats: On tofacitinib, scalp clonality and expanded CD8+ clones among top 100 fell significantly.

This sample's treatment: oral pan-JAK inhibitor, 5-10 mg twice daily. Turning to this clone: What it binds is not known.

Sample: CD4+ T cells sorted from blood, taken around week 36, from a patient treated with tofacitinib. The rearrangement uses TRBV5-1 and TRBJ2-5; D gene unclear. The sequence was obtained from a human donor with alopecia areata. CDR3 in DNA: TGCGCCAGCAGCTTGGCACTAATCCAAGAGACCCAGTACTTC. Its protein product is CASSLALIQETQYF. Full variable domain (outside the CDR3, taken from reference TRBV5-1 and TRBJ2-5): KAGVTQTPRYLIKTRGQQVTLSCSPISGHRSVSWYQQTPGQGLQFLFEYFSETQRNKGNFPGRFSGRQFSNSRSEMNVSTLELGDSALYLCASSLALIQETQYFGPGTRLLVL.